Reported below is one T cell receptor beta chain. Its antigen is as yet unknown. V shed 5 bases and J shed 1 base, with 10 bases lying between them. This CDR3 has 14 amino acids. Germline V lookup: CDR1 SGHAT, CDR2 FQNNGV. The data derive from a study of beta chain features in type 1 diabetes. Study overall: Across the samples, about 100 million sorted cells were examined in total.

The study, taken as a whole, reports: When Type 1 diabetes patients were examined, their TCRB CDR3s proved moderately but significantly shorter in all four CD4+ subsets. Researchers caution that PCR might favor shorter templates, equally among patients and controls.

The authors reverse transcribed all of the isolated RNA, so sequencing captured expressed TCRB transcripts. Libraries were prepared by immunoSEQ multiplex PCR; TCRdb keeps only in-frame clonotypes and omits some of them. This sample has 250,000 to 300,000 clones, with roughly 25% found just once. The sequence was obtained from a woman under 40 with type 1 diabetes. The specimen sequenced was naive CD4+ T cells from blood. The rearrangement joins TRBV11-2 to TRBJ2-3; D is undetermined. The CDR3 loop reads CASSETAGTDTQYF. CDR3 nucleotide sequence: TGTGCCAGCAGCGAAACCGCGGGCACAGATACGCAGTATTTT.